The clone carrying this T cell receptor beta chain was observed at least ten times. The data belong to a study of CD8+CD57+ T cells in acquired aplastic anemia. Study-level background: DNA per sorted CD4+ or CD8+ sample ranged 0.2 to 27.4 ug, averaging around 3 ug.

The CDR3 sequence is 13 residues long. V shed 3 bases and J shed 0 bases, with 8 bases lying between them. CDR1 and CDR2 from the germline V gene are SQVTM and ANQGSEA. Genomic DNA, the template, was used for profiling of the TCR beta VDJ and CDR3. TCRdb reprocessed the reads via MiXCR and lists one record per CDR3 protein. This table has a few hundred thousand distinct CDR3 sequences, about a third appearing once. In patients chosen for sequencing, flow cytometry had shown CD8+CD57+ cell expansion. As a group, the patients uniformly had severe acquired aplastic anemia. Sequences were obtained from sorted CD4+, CD8+, or CD8+CD57+ T cells (not recorded which) from PBMCs. The chain recombines TRBV29-1 with TRBJ1-2; D not certain. The sequence derives from a human donor with aplastic anemia. For the CDR3, the DNA is TGCAGCGTTGAGGGCTCTACTAACTATGGCTACACCTTC. Translated, it gives CSVEGSTNYGYTF.